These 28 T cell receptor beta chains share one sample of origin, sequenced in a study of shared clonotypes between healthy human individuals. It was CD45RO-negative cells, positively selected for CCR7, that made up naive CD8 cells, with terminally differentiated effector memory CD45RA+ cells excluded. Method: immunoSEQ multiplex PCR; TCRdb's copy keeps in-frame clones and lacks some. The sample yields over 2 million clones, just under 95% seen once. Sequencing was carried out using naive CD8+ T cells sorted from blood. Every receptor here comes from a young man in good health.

CDR3 in DNA: TGTGCCAGCAGTGTTGAACGGGGCACAGATACGCAGTATTTT. It codes for CASSVERGTDTQYF. The chain combines TRBV6-4 with TRBJ2-3, with no clear D. CDR3 length: 14 residues. The V and J ends lost 4 bases and 1 base respectively, with 9 bases between them. From germline, CDR1 is MRHNA and CDR2 SNTAGT.

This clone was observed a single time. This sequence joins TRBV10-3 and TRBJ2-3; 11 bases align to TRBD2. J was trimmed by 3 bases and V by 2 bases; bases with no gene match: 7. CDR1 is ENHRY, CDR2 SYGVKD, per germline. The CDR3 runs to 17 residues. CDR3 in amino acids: CAISEELAGVGTDTQYF. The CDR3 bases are TGTGCCATCAGTGAGGAACTAGCGGGAGTAGGAACAGATACGCAGTATTTT.

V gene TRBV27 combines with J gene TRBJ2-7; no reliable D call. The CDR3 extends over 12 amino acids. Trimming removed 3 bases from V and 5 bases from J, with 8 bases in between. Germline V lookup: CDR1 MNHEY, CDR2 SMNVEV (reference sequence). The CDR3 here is CASSFNHDEQYF. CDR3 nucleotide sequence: TGTGCCAGCAGTTTTAATCACGACGAGCAGTACTTC.

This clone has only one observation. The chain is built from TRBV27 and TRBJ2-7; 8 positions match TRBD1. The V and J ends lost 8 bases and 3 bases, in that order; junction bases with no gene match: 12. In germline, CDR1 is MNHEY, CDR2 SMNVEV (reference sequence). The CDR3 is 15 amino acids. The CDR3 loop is CASGLEGTGHYEQYF. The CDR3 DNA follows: TGTGCCAGCGGGCTAGAGGGGACAGGTCACTACGAGCAGTACTTC.

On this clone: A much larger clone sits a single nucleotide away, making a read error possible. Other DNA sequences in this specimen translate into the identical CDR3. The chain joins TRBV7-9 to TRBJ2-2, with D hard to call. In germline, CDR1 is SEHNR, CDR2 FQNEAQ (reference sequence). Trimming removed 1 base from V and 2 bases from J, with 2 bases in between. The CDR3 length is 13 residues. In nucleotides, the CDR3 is TGTGCCAGCAGCTTAGGCAACACCGGGGAGCTGTTTTTT. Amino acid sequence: CASSLGNTGELFF.

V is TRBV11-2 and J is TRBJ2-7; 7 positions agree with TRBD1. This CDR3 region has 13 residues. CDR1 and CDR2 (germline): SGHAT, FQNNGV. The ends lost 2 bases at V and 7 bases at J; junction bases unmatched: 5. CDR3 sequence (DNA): TGTGCCAGCAGCTTAATTAGGGGGCATGAGCAGTACTTC. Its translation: CASSLIRGHEQYF.

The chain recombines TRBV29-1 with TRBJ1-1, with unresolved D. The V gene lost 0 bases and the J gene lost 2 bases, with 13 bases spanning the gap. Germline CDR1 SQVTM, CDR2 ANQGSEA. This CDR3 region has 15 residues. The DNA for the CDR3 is TGCAGCGTTGAAGATCCTGAGACTACCAACACTGAAGCTTTCTTT. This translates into CSVEDPETTNTEAFF.

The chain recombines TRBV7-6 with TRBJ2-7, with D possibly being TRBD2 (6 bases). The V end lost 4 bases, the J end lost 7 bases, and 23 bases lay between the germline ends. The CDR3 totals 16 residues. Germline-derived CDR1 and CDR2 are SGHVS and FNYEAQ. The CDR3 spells CASSSSAGLPSGEQYF. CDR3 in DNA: TGTGCCAGCAGCTCAAGTGCGGGACTCCCCTCGGGAGAGCAGTACTTC.

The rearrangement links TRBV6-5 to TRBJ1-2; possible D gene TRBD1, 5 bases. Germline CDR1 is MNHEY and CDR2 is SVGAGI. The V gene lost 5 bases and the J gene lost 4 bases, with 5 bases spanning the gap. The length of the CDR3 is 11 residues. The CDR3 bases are TGTGCCAGCAGTGACAGCTATGGCTACACCTTC. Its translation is CASSDSYGYTF.

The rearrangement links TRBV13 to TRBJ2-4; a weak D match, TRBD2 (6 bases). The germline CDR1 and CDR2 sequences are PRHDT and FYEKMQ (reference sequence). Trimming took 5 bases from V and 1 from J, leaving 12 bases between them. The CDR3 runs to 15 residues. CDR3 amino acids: CASSPLAFAKNIQYF. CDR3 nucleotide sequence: TGTGCCAGCAGCCCACTAGCTTTTGCCAAAAACATTCAGTACTTC. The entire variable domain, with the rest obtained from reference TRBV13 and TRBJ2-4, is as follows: AAGVIQSPRHLIKEKRETATLKCYPIPRHDTVYWYQQGPGQDPQFLISFYEKMQSDKGSIPDRFSAQQFSDYHSELNMSSLELGDSALYFCASSPLAFAKNIQYFGAGTRLSVL.

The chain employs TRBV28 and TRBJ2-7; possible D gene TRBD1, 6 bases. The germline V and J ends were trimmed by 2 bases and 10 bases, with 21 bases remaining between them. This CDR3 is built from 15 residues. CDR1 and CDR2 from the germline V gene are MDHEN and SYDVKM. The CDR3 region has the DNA TGTGCCAGCAGTTTAAGGAACCTCGACAGGTCGGAACAGTACTTC. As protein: CASSLRNLDRSEQYF.

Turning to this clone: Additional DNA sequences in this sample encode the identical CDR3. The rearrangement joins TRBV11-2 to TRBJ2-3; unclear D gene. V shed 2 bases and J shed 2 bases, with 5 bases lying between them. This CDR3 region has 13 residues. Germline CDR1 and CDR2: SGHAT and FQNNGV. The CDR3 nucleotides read TGTGCCAGCAGCTTACCTAACACAGATACGCAGTATTTT. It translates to CASSLPNTDTQYF.

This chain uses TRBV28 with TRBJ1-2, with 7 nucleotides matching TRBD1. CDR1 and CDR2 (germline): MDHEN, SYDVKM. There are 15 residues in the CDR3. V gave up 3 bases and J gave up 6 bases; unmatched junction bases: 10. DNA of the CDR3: TGTGCCAGCAGTTTTTCAGGGGGTTTAATGGATGGCTACACCTTC. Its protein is CASSFSGGLMDGYTF.

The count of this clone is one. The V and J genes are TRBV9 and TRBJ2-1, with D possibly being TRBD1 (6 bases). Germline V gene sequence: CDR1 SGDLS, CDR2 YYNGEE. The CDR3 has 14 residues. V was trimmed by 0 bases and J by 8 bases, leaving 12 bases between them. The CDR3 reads CASSVGQVGDEQFF. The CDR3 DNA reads TGTGCCAGCAGCGTAGGACAGGTGGGGGATGAGCAGTTCTTC.

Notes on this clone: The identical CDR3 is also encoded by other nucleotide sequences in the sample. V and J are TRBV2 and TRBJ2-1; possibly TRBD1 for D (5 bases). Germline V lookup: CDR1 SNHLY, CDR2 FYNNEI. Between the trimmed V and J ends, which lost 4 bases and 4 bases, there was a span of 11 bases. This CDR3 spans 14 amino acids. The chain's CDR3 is CASSAGLGYNEQFF. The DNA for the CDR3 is TGTGCCAGCAGTGCAGGGCTTGGGTACAATGAGCAGTTCTTC. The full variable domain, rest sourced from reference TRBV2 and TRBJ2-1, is EPEVTQTPSHQVTQMGQEVILRCVPISNHLYFYWYRQILGQKVEFLVSFYNNEISEKSEIFDDQFSVERPDGSNFTLKIRSTKLEDSAMYFCASSAGLGYNEQFFGPGTRLTVL.

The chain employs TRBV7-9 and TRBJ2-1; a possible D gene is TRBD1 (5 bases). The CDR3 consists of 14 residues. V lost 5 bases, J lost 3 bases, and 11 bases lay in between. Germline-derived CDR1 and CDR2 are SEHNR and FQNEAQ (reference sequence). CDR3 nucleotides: TGTGCCAGCAGCGAAGACAGCCGCTACAATGAGCAGTTCTTC. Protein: CASSEDSRYNEQFF.

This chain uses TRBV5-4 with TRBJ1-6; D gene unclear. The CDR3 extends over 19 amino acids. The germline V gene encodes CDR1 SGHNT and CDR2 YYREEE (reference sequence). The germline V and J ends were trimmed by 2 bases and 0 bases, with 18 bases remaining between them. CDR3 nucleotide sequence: TGTGCCAGCAGCTTCTTCCCCCATGACGTCAGCTCCTATAATTCACCCCTCCACTTT. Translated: CASSFFPHDVSSYNSPLHF.

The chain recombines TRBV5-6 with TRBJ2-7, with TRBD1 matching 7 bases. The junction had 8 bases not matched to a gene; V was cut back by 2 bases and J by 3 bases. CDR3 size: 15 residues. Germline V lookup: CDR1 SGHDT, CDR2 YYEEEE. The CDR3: CASSFSGTEVYEQYF. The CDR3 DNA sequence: TGTGCCAGCAGCTTTTCCGGGACAGAAGTCTACGAGCAGTACTTC.

CDR3: CASSEFRAGPAYEQYF. The CDR3, as DNA: TGTGCCAGCAGTGAATTTAGAGCGGGGCCCGCCTACGAGCAGTACTTC. The chain combines TRBV6-1 with TRBJ2-7; 7 nucleotides align to TRBD2. Germline CDR1 reads MNHNS; CDR2 reads SASEGT. The CDR3 is 16 amino acids. The V and J ends lost 2 bases and 2 bases, in that order; junction bases with no gene match: 9.

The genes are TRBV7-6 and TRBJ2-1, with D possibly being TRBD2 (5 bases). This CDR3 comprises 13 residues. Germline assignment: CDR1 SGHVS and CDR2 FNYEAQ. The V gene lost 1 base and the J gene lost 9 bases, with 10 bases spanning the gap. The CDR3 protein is CASSLGGNSEQFF. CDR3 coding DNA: TGTGCCAGCAGCTTAGGAGGGAATAGTGAGCAGTTCTTC.

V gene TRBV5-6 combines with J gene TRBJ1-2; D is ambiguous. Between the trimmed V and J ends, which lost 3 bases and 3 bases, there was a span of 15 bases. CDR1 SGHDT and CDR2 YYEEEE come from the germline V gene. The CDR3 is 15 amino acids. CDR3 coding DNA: TGTGCCAGCAGCTATCCCCGGGAGAGCGACTATGGCTACACCTTC. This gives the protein CASSYPRESDYGYTF.

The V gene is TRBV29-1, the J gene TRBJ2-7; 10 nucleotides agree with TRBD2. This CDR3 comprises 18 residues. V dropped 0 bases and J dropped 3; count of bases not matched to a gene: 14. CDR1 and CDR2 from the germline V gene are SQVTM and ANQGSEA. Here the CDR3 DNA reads TGCAGCGTTGAAGACCTAGCGGGGGCCCTTCTAACGGACTACGAGCAGTACTTC. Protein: CSVEDLAGALLTDYEQYF.

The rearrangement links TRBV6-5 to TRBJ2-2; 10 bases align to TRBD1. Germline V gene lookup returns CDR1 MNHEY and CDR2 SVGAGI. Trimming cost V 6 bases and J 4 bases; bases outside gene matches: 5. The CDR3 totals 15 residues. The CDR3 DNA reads TGTGCCAGCAGCCAAGACAGGGGGCCCACCGGGGAGCTGTTTTTT. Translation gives CASSQDRGPTGELFF.

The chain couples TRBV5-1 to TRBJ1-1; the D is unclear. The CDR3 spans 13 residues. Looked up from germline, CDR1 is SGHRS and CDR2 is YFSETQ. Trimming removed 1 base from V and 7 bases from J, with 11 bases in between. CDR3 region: CASSLSVPHEAFF. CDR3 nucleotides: TGCGCCAGCAGCTTGTCGGTCCCCCATGAAGCTTTCTTT. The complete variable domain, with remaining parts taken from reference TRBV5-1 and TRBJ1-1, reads KAGVTQTPRYLIKTRGQQVTLSCSPISGHRSVSWYQQTPGQGLQFLFEYFSETQRNKGNFPGRFSGRQFSNSRSEMNVSTLELGDSALYLCASSLSVPHEAFFGQGTRLTVV.

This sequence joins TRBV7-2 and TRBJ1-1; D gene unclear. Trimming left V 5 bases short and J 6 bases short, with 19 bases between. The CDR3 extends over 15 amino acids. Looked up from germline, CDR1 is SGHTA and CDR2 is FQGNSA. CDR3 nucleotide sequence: TGTGCCAGCAGCCCCTTCCAAGGGTTTAAGTCTGAAGCTTTCTTT. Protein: CASSPFQGFKSEAFF. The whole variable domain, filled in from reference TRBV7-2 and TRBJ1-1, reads GAGVSQSPSNKVTEKGKDVELRCDPISGHTALYWYRQSLGQGLEFLIYFQGNSAPDKSGLPSDRFSAERTGGSVSTLTIQRTQQEDSAVYLCASSPFQGFKSEAFFGQGTRLTVV.

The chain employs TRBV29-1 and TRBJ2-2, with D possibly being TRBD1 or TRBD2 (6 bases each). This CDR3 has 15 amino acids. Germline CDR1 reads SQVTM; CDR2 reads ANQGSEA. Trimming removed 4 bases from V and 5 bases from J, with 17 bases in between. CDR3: CSVVWRGVQTGELFF. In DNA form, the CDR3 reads TGCAGCGTTGTATGGAGGGGGGTTCAGACCGGGGAGCTGTTTTTT.

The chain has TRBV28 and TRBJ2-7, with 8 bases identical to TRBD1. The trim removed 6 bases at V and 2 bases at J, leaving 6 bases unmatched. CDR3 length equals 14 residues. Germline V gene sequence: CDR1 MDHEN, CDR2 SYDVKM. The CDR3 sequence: CASRSTGAPYEQYF. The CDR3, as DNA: TGTGCCAGCAGATCGACAGGGGCCCCCTACGAGCAGTACTTC.

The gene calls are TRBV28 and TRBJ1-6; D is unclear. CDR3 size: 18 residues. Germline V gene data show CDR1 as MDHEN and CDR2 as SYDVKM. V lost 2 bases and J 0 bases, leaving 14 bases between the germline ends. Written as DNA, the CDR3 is TGTGCCAGCAGTTTAATTCCGGGGTTAAGCTCCTATAATTCACCCCTCCACTTT. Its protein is CASSLIPGLSSYNSPLHF.